The 18 T cell receptor beta chains below were found in one sample sequenced in a study of identical twins. TCRdb re-called the 5' RACE reads through MiXCR, storing one row per CDR3 protein. In the table there are around 1.7 million distinct CDR3 sequences, around 29% of which are singletons. The sample consisted of cord blood. The receptors originated from a newborn girl in good health.

The chain employs TRBV12-3 or TRBV12-4 and TRBJ1-2; D may be TRBD1 (5 bases). V lost 3 bases and J lost 6, with 17 bases in between. This CDR3 contains 15 residues. The CDR3 coding sequence is TGTGCCAGCAGTTTTCTGGGGACGGCGGGGGATGGCTACACCTTC. As protein: CASSFLGTAGDGYTF.

Comment on this clonotype: The germline gene is not matched at one end of the junction; a read error may be the cause. The chain combines TRBV28 with TRBJ1-3; D perhaps matches TRBD1 (6 bases). The CDR3 runs 14 residues. Germline CDR1 MDHEN, CDR2 SYDVKM. The CDR3 DNA is TGTGCCAGCACCTTAGGGGGACTGGGAAACACCACATATTTT. Protein sequence: CASTLGGLGNTTYF. The variable domain in full, completed from reference TRBV28 and TRBJ1-3, reads DVKVTQSSRYLVKRTGEKVFLECVQDMDHENMFWYRQDPGLGLRLIYFSYDVKMKEKGDIPEGYSVSREKKERFSLILESASTNQTSMYLCASTLGGLGNTTYFGEGSWLTVV.

The rearrangement links TRBV14 to TRBJ1-1, with D possibly TRBD1 on 6 matching bases. Trimming stripped 1 base from V and 11 bases from J, with 8 bases between. The CDR3 extends over 11 amino acids. CDR1 is SGHDN and CDR2 is FVKESK in the germline V gene. As DNA, the CDR3 is TGTGCCAGCAGCCAAGTTACAGGGGCTTTCTTT. This gives the protein CASSQVTGAFF.

As concerns this clonotype: Since a much larger clone is just one base distant, this may be a read error. CDR3 nucleotides: TGTGCCAGCAGTCCGGGGGGTTCCTCCTACAAGCAGTACTTC. Translation: CASSPGGSSYKQYF. V usage is TRBV27 and J usage is TRBJ2-7; 7 bases line up with TRBD2. The germline V gene encodes CDR1 MNHEY and CDR2 SMNVEV (reference sequence). CDR3 length: 14 amino acids.

The table lists this clonotype with a few counts. The chain couples TRBV20-1 to TRBJ1-6; 7 nucleotides agree with TRBD1. The CDR3 has 13 amino acids. CDR1 is DFQATT, CDR2 SNEGSKA, per germline (reference sequence). CDR3 sequence reads: CSIDRAYNSPLHF. The CDR3 coding sequence is TGCAGCATCGACAGGGCCTATAATTCACCCCTCCACTTT.

This clonotype was recorded at least ten times. The genes are TRBV7-9 and TRBJ2-2; D call uncertain. The CDR3 contains 13 residues. The germline gives CDR1 SEHNR, CDR2 FQNEAQ (reference sequence). The V gene lost 5 bases and the J gene lost 0 bases, with 4 bases spanning the gap. CDR3 region: CASSLPNTGELFF. Here the CDR3 DNA reads TGTGCCAGCAGCCTACCGAACACCGGGGAGCTGTTTTTT.

CDR3 loop: CSALGTSGMNEQFF. As DNA, the CDR3 is TGCAGTGCTCTGGGGACTAGCGGGATGAATGAGCAGTTCTTC. The chain joins TRBV20-1 to TRBJ2-1, with 13 positions matching TRBD2. V dropped 5 bases and J dropped 7; count of bases not matched to a gene: 5. CDR3 length: 14 amino acids. From germline, CDR1 is DFQATT and CDR2 SNEGSKA (reference sequence).

The J gene is TRBJ1-1, the V gene TRBV10-3; the D is unclear. V was clipped by 7 bases and J by 6 bases, with 18 bases between them. Per germline, CDR1 ENHRY and CDR2 SYGVKD. The CDR3 totals 14 residues. The CDR3 is CAIINPTGKAEAFF. Written as DNA, the CDR3 is TGTGCCATCATCAACCCCACGGGAAAAGCTGAAGCTTTCTTT.

This clonotype was seen a single time. This chain uses TRBV5-1 with TRBJ2-5; D gene ambiguous. The last part of the DNA fits TRBJ2-7 better; the J call may be wrong. CDR1 is SGHRS, CDR2 YFSETQ, per germline. The CDR3 length is 12 residues. CDR3 protein: CASSLPPSEQYF. In nucleotides, the CDR3 is TGCGCCAGCAGCTTACCTCCCTCCGAGCAGTACTTC.

In its sample, this clonotype was seen a few times. The rearrangement links TRBV10-3 to TRBJ1-5, with 10 positions matching TRBD1. V lost 3 bases to trimming and J lost 4 bases; unmatched junction nucleotides: 3. The CDR3 length is 15 residues. Germline CDR1 ENHRY, CDR2 SYGVKD. The CDR3: CAISEMDRGNQPQHF. CDR3 DNA sequence: TGTGCCATCAGTGAAATGGACAGGGGGAATCAGCCCCAGCATTTT.

This clonotype appeared once. The rearrangement joins TRBV6-5 to TRBJ1-1, with TRBD1 as a possible D gene (5 bases). This CDR3 spans 13 amino acids. The V and J ends lost 2 bases and 6 bases respectively, with 10 bases between them. The germline CDR1 and CDR2 sequences are MNHEY and SVGAGI. The CDR3, as DNA: TGTGCCAGCAGTTACGGCAGGGCCGCTGAAGCTTTCTTT. The encoded protein is CASSYGRAAEAFF.

In the case of this clonotype: A much larger clone lies a single base off, so this may be a read error. The chain is built from TRBV29-1 and TRBJ2-1; 7 bases are a match to TRBD1. The trim removed 8 bases at V and 5 bases at J, leaving 9 bases unmatched. CDR1 and CDR2 (germline): SQVTM, ANQGSEA. CDR3 length equals 13 residues. The CDR3 reads CSTHRGGHNEQFF. CDR3 bases: TGCAGCACCCACAGAGGGGGCCACAATGAGCAGTTCTTC.

Only a few counts were recorded for this clonotype. The chain employs TRBV21-1 and TRBJ1-2. TRBV21-1 is a listed pseudogene. The CDR3 runs 15 residues. CDR3 sequence: CASSKGGRVDYGYTF. CDR3 DNA sequence: TGTGCCAGCAGCAAAGGAGGTCGAGTGGACTATGGCTACACCTTC.

Notes on this clonotype: Possible read error: a much larger clone is one base away. The chain carries TRBV12-3 or TRBV12-4 and TRBJ2-5; no definite D call. CDR3 size: 14 residues. CDR3 sequence (DNA): TGTGCCTGCAGTGCCTGGGTATCCCAAGAGACCCAGTACTTC. This encodes CACSAWVSQETQYF.

The chain carries TRBV29-1 and TRBJ1-3; D unclear. CDR3 size: 11 residues. Germline lookup yields CDR1 SQVTM and CDR2 ANQGSEA. V was trimmed by 3 bases and J by 4 bases, leaving 4 bases between them. CDR3 sequence: CSVDGGNTIYF. The DNA for the CDR3 is TGCAGCGTTGATGGCGGAAACACCATATATTTT.

The chain is built from TRBV5-6 and TRBJ2-2; 13 bases are shared with TRBD2. There are 18 residues in the CDR3. The germline V gene encodes CDR1 SGHDT and CDR2 YYEEEE. After removal of 3 bases from V and 1 base from J, the junction contained 6 bases not matched to a gene. CDR3 coding DNA: TGTGCCAGCAGCTGTGGACTAGCGGGAGTAGGGAACACCGGGGAGCTGTTTTTT. Translation: CASSCGLAGVGNTGELFF.

This chain joins TRBV7-2 and TRBJ2-6; no definite D call. From germline, CDR1 is SGHTA and CDR2 FQGNSA. The V end was cut by 1 base, the J end by 5 bases, with 6 bases between. This CDR3 spans 14 amino acids. CDR3 in amino acids: CASSLVLRANVLTF. The CDR3 coding sequence is TGTGCCAGCAGCTTAGTGCTGAGGGCCAACGTCCTGACTTTC.

J is TRBJ2-3 and V is TRBV20-1; 8 positions match TRBD2. After removal of 1 base from V and 4 bases from J, the junction contained 4 bases not matched to a gene. The CDR3 is 14 residues long. CDR1 DFQATT and CDR2 SNEGSKA come from the germline V gene (reference sequence). CDR3 region: CSARVVLAADTQYF. The DNA of the CDR3 is TGCAGTGCTAGAGTTGTACTAGCGGCAGATACGCAGTATTTT.